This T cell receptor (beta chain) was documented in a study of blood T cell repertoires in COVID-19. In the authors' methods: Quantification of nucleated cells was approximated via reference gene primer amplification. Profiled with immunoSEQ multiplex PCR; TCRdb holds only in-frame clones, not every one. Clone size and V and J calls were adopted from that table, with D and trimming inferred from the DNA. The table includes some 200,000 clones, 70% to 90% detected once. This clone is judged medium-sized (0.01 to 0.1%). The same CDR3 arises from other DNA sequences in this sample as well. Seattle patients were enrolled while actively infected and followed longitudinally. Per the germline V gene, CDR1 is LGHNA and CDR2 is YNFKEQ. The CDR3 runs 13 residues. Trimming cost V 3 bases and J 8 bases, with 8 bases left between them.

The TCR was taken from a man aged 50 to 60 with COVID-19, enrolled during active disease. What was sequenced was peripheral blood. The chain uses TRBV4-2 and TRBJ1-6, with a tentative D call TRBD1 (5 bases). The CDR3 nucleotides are TGTGCCAGCAGCCAGGGGGGGGATTCACCCCTCCACTTT. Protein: CASSQGGDSPLHF.